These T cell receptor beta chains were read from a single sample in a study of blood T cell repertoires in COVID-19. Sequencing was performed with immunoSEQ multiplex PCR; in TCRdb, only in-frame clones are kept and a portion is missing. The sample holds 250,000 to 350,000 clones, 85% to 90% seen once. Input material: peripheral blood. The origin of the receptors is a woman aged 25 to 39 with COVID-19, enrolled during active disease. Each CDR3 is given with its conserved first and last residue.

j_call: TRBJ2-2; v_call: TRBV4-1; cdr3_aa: CASSQGGGSNTGELFF
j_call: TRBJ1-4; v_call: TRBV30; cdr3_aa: CAWAPGPANEKLFF
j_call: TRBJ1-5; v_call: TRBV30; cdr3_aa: CAWSDPRQGSNQPQHF
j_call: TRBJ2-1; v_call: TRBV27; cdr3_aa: CASSGGTSGNEQFF
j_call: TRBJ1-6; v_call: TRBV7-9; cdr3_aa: CASSLAGGSPLHF
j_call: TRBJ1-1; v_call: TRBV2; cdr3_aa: CASSRRLQNTEAFF
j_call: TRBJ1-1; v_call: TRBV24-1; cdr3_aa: CATSDSYNTEAFF
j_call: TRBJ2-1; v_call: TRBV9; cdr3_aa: CASSPRLASGRSIEQFF
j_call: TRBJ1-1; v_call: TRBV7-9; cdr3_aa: CASSLGSGGTEAFF
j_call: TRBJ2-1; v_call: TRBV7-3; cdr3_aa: CASSLTAGVINEQFF
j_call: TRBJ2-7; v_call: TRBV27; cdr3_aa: CASSLVSGREYEQYF
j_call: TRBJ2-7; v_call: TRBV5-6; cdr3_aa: CASSLGTGLYEQYF
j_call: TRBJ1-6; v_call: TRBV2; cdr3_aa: CASGQVLNSPLHF
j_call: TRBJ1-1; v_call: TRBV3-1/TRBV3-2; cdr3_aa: CASSPFKQGLMNTEAFF